This T cell receptor (beta chain) was observed in a study of CD4 T cells in relation to SARS-CoV-2 and coronaviruses. Here immunoSEQ multiplex PCR was the method, and the copy in TCRdb shows in-frame clones only, minus some. The profile shows 35,000 to 40,000 clones, 85% to 90% of them singletons. Germline V lookup: CDR1 GTSNPN, CDR2 SVGIG (reference sequence). CDR3 length: 13 residues. V lost 4 bases and J lost 1, with 7 bases in between. What was sequenced was memory CD4+ T cells from PBMCs. The rearrangement links TRBV30 to TRBJ2-2; D remains ambiguous. The TCR originated in an adult with COVID-19. The CDR3 DNA is TGTGCCTGGAACAGTGTGAACACCGGGGAGCTGTTTTTT. This encodes CAWNSVNTGELFF.